Detailed here is one TCR beta chain. The target antigen is unknown. The entry originates in a study of circulating and synovial CD4+ cells in juvenile arthritis. Study results and limitations: Circulating pathogenic-like lymphocytes shared a substantially higher fraction of CDR3 sequences with synovium than bulk blood.

The CDR3 loop spans 14 amino acids. TCRdb's table, derived via immunoSEQ multiplex PCR, lists solely in-frame clones and lacks some. The repertoire has some 15,000 clones, roughly 88% of them found once; the top ten carry 3.6%. Sample: CD4+ T cells from synovial fluid. The clonotype comes from a human patient with juvenile idiopathic arthritis. Some clones in this sample may be carry-over from other donors' samples. The V and J genes are TRBV1 and TRBJ1-1; the DNA was not used to check the table's D call, TRBD1. TRBV1 is deemed a pseudogene. CDR3: CTSSPGQEGTEAFF. CDR3 coding DNA: TGCACCAGCAGCCCAGGACAGGAGGGTACTGAAGCTTTCTTT.